The sequence of this T cell receptor (beta chain) was determined in a study of OX40 agonist ivuxolimab in advanced cancers. As regards this clone: What it binds is not known.

Assay: immunoSEQ multiplex PCR; the TCRdb copy retains only in-frame clones and omits some. This repertoire shows roughly 60,000 clones, approximately 86% found once; its top ten account for approximately 0.92%. Points from the study as a whole: Normalized T-cell clonal expansion was also low in some nonresponders. Blood T cells, both CD4+ and CD8+, expanded clonally by week 6 at 0.1 to 3.0 mg/kg.

The TCR was taken from an adult with an advanced solid tumor such as melanoma, head and neck, liver or kidney cancer. The sample in question was CD4+ or CD8+ T cells sorted from blood, obtained in a trial of the OX40 agonist ivuxolimab.

The chain's CDR3 is CASSSRPWTGIAFF. CDR3 DNA sequence: TGTGCCAGCAGTTCCCGACCCTGGACCGGTATAGCTTTCTTT. The V call is TRBV5-8, the J call TRBJ1-1; no clear D. V was trimmed by 5 bases and J by 10 bases, leaving 21 bases between them. Germline CDR1 is SGHTS and CDR2 is YDEGEE. CDR3 length equals 14 residues.